What follows are 11 T cell receptor beta chains derived from one specimen sequenced in a study of T-cell reconstitution after alpha-beta-depleted transplantation in children (dated by TCRdb to 2016 to 2017). The library was prepared using PCR. The instrument given in TCRdb is Illumina HiSeq 2500. To normalize quantification of the TCRbeta repertoire, the TCR libraries were built with molecular barcoding that relied on unique molecular identifiers. TCRdb trimmed the raw reads at Q25, called clones with MiXCR and kept productive beta chains. Duplicate CDR3 protein sequences are folded into a single record with the most common DNA and genes. In all, the sample holds over 200,000 distinct CDR3 sequences, and roughly a tenth of those were seen once. The top ten clones comprise over 5.5% of the sample. The sequencing here drew on PBMCs from the stem cell graft donor, taken from the stem cell graft. The receptors come from a human donor who donated a stem cell graft to a child with acute lymphoblastic leukemia.

A few counts support this clonotype. The V gene is TRBV29-1, the J gene TRBJ1-1; TRBD1 might be the D (6 bases). Germline V gene data show CDR1 as SQVTM and CDR2 as ANQGSEA. This CDR3 has 14 residues. V lost 3 bases to trimming and J lost 1 base, with 12 bases between them. The CDR3 bases are TGCAGCGTTGATGAGGGGGACGGGAACACTGAAGCTTTCTTT. Protein sequence: CSVDEGDGNTEAFF.

A few counts support this clonotype. The chain joins TRBV24-1 to TRBJ1-1; a weak D match, TRBD1 (5 bases). Trimming left V 9 bases short and J 3 bases short, with 16 bases between. This CDR3 has 14 residues. Germline V lookup: CDR1 KGHDR, CDR2 SFDVKD. The CDR3 region has the DNA TGTGCCACCCTCCCAGGGTGGGGGGACACTGAAGCTTTCTTT. It specifies CATLPGWGDTEAFF.

The table lists this clonotype with a few counts. The chain combines TRBV7-2 with TRBJ2-1; D perhaps matches TRBD2 (5 bases). Germline assignment: CDR1 SGHTA and CDR2 FQGNSA. V lost 1 base, J lost 9 bases, and 13 bases lay in between. This CDR3 comprises 14 residues. The CDR3 reads CASSLVDSPSEQFF. The CDR3 DNA reads as TGTGCCAGCAGCTTAGTGGACTCTCCCTCTGAGCAGTTCTTC.

V gene TRBV11-3 combines with J gene TRBJ2-7, with D possibly matching TRBD1 (7 bases). Trimming took 5 bases from V and 3 from J, leaving 17 bases between them. CDR3 size: 15 residues. Germline assignment: CDR1 SGHNT and CDR2 YENEEA. CDR3 residues: CASSPGGTENYEQYF. CDR3 coding DNA: TGTGCCAGCAGCCCCGGAGGGACAGAGAACTACGAGCAGTACTTC.

This clonotype has a handful of counts. The chain recombines TRBV25-1 with TRBJ2-5, with 8 bases that match TRBD2. With 2 bases clipped from V and 4 bases from J, the junction kept 0 bases outside the gene matches. The CDR3 has 13 residues. From germline, CDR1 is MGHDK and CDR2 SYGVNS. Here the CDR3 DNA reads TGTGCCAGCAGTGAAGCGGGGGGAGAGACCCAGTACTTC. Translated, it gives CASSEAGGETQYF.

This clonotype has a count of ten or more. V usage is TRBV12-3 or TRBV12-4 and J usage is TRBJ1-1; D not certain. Trimming took off 2 bases at V and 7 bases at J, with 14 bases between the two ends. The CDR3 runs to 14 residues. The chain's CDR3 is CASSLTLAAYEAFF. The CDR3 region has the DNA TGTGCCAGCAGTTTAACCCTGGCAGCCTATGAAGCTTTCTTT.

This clonotype has ten or more counts. The chain uses TRBV27 and TRBJ2-7; D gene ambiguous. Trimming shortened V by 3 bases and J by 1 base, and 7 bases separated the two germline ends. Germline loops: CDR1 MNHEY, CDR2 SMNVEV (reference sequence). The CDR3 is 13 residues long. The CDR3: CASSFGESYEQYF. CDR3 DNA: TGTGCCAGCAGTTTTGGAGAATCCTACGAGCAGTACTTC.

This clonotype was seen ten or more times. The rearrangement uses TRBV20-1 and TRBJ2-1; TRBD1 matches at 8 bases. V was pared by 3 bases and J by 10 bases, with 17 bases of the junction left unmatched. The length of the CDR3 is 16 residues. The germline CDR1 and CDR2 sequences are DFQATT and SNEGSKA (reference sequence). In DNA, the CDR3 is TGCAGTGCTAGCCAGCGAGGGACAGGTGGGCGGAGGGAGCAGTTCTTC. It codes for CSASQRGTGGRREQFF.

This clonotype was counted a few times. V and J are TRBV5-1 and TRBJ2-2; D gene uncertain. Deletions cut 4 bases from V and 7 bases from J, with 11 bases between. The CDR3 loop spans 13 amino acids. Germline V gene sequence: CDR1 SGHRS, CDR2 YFSETQ. The CDR3 is CASSEQGGGELFF. The CDR3 DNA is TGCGCCAGCAGCGAGCAAGGCGGCGGGGAGCTGTTTTTT.

The rearrangement joins TRBV12-3 or TRBV12-4 to TRBJ2-1; D might be TRBD2 (5 bases). The CDR3 has 10 residues. V shed 3 bases and J shed 11 bases, with 5 bases lying between them. CDR3 coding DNA: TGTGCCAGCAGTTTCGGGAAGCAGTTCTTC. Its protein product is CASSFGKQFF.

The chain recombines TRBV27 with TRBJ2-6; no reliable D call. Germline V gene lookup returns CDR1 MNHEY and CDR2 SMNVEV (reference sequence). The CDR3 runs to 19 residues. V was pared by 3 bases and J by 1 base, with 19 bases between. The CDR3 loop is CASSFHAPSSSSGANVLTF. CDR3 coding DNA: TGTGCCAGCAGTTTCCATGCCCCAAGCTCGAGTTCTGGGGCCAACGTCCTGACTTTC.